This T cell receptor beta chain was sequenced in a study of T cell repertoires and Cas9 in healthy adults (dated by TCRdb to 2017 to 2018). About the study as a whole: Within the CD4 and CD8 compartments, the researchers characterized SpCas9-reactive T cells in terms of multi-effector potency, cytotoxicity and lineage determination. The study examined preexisting T cell immunity against the Streptococcus pyogenes Cas9 nuclease (SpCas9) used in CRISPR gene editing.

General conclusions and limits of the study: In vitro, SpCas9-reactive regulatory T cells were reported to reduce the proliferation and function of SpCas9-reactive effector T cells.

As for this clone: The antigen it binds to is not known. No clone much larger than this one lies a single base away; base qualities are absent.

Receptors were amplified or captured by the immunoSEQ multiplex PCR assay. TCRdb mirrors the immuneACCESS table, restricted to in-frame sequences. Some clones are absent from its copies; in checked studies, under half trace to an unresolved V gene, and the reason for the others is unknown. Across this sample there are over 20,000 clones, with roughly 89% seen only once. About 1.6% of the sample goes to the ten largest clones. Healthy humans served as the donors. Sequenced input: CD4+ effector T cells (CD127+, CD25-, CD137-, CD154-) from PBMCs; culture status not recorded. This clonotype originated in a human donor in good health.

The CDR3 has the sequence CASSPVLGSLWAEQYF. The DNA sequence is given as TGCGCCAGCAGCCCCGTCCTCGGAAGCCTATGGGCCGAGCAGTACTTC. Recombination linked TRBV5-1 to TRBJ2-7, with the D gene not confidently named. V and J are truncated by 4 bases and 6 bases respectively, leaving an intervening sequence of 23 bases. The CDR1 and CDR2 encoded by the germline V gene are SGHRS and YFSETQ. From the cysteine up to the phenylalanine, the CDR3 has a length of 16 residues. Only the CDR3 part of the read is kept: 48 bases, read in frame from the first base.